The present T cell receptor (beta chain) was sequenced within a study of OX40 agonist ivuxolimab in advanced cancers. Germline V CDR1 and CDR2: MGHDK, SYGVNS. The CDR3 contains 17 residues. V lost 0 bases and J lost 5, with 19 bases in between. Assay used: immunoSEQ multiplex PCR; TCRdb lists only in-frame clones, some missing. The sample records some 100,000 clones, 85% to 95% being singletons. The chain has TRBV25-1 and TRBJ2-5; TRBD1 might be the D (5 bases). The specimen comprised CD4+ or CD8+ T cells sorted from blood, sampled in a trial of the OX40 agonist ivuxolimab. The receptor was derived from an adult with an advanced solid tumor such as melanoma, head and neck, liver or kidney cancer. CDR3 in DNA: TGTGCCAGCAGTGAATATATCGGGTATGGCAGGGTGGAGACCCAGTACTTC. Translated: CASSEYIGYGRVETQYF.